These 27 T cell receptor beta chains were all obtained from the same sample, sequenced in a study of blood T cell repertoires in COVID-19. TCRdb's table, derived via immunoSEQ multiplex PCR, lists solely in-frame clones and lacks some. The sample yields some 180,000 clones, about 77% seen once. Sequenced input: peripheral blood. The receptors here all came from a woman aged 80 or over with active or convalescent COVID-19.

The CDR3, as DNA: TGTGCCAGCAGTGCGCCGGGACAGGGGGCGCAAGGCTACACCTTC. Its protein is CASSAPGQGAQGYTF. The genes are TRBV28 and TRBJ1-2, with 12 bases that match TRBD1. After removal of 5 bases from V and 8 bases from J, the junction contained 9 bases not matched to a gene. Germline V gives CDR1 MDHEN, CDR2 SYDVKM. The CDR3 is 15 residues long.

As to this clone: Other DNA sequences in this sample translate to the same CDR3. V usage is TRBV11-2 and J usage is TRBJ1-3; possibly TRBD1 for D (6 bases). CDR3 length equals 13 residues. Germline V CDR1 and CDR2: SGHAT, FQNNGV. Trimming removed 4 bases from V and 4 bases from J, with 8 bases in between. The CDR3, as DNA: TGTGCCAGCAGCTCGGACAGAGGAAACACCATATATTTT. Its protein product is CASSSDRGNTIYF. Full variable domain (outside the CDR3, taken from reference TRBV11-2 and TRBJ1-3): EAGVAQSPRYKIIEKRQSVAFWCNPISGHATLYWYQQILGQGPKLLIQFQNNGVVDDSQLPKDRFSAERLKGVDSTLKIQPAKLEDSAVYLCASSSDRGNTIYFGEGSWLTVV.

The rearrangement uses TRBV19 and TRBJ1-1; TRBD1 aligns across 9 bases. This CDR3 is 13 amino acids long. Germline V gene lookup returns CDR1 LNHDA and CDR2 SQIVND (reference sequence). V was pared by 8 bases and J by 0 bases, with 1 base of the junction left unmatched. The CDR3 DNA follows: TGTGCCAGTCGGACAGGGGTGAACACTGAAGCTTTCTTT. Translation gives CASRTGVNTEAFF.

The chain employs TRBV7-2 and TRBJ1-2; 7 bases match TRBD1. Germline V CDR1 and CDR2: SGHTA, FQGNSA. Losses at the gene ends were 1 base for V and 4 bases for J; bases not matched to a gene: 6. The CDR3 length is 15 residues. CDR3 region: CASSLGGGLGYGYTF. The CDR3 bases are TGTGCCAGCAGCTTAGGAGGGGGCTTAGGCTATGGCTACACCTTC.

The chain has TRBV2 and TRBJ1-6; 8 bases fit TRBD1. The CDR3 sequence is 14 residues long. The trim removed 3 bases at V and 7 bases at J, leaving 2 bases unmatched. Looked up from germline, CDR1 is SNHLY and CDR2 is FYNNEI. Here the CDR3 reads CASSDQGANSPLHF. CDR3 coding DNA: TGTGCCAGCAGTGACCAGGGGGCGAATTCACCCCTCCACTTT.

The rearrangement uses TRBV2 and TRBJ2-2; D is ambiguous. Germline lookup yields CDR1 SNHLY and CDR2 FYNNEI. The CDR3 spans 14 residues. Between the trimmed V and J ends, which lost 1 base and 6 bases, there was a span of 9 bases. Here the CDR3 DNA reads TGTGCCAGCAGTGAAGATGACTCCTCCGGGGAGCTGTTTTTT. Protein: CASSEDDSSGELFF.

The chain recombines TRBV9 with TRBJ2-3, with 7 bases lining up with TRBD2. The CDR3 is 16 residues long. From germline, CDR1 is SGDLS and CDR2 YYNGEE. V lost 4 bases and J lost 0; bases outside the gene matches: 8. CDR3 sequence reads: CASSKRLALSTDTQYF. CDR3 DNA sequence: TGTGCCAGCAGCAAGCGACTAGCATTGAGCACAGATACGCAGTATTTT.

The chain is built from TRBV5-5 and TRBJ2-1, with a possible D match to TRBD1 (6 bases). The V gene's germline CDR1 is SGHKS and CDR2 YYEKEE (reference sequence). Trimming stripped 0 bases from V and 3 bases from J, with 13 bases between. The CDR3 length is 16 residues. The CDR3 DNA reads as TGTGCCAGCAGCTTGGAATTTCGGACAGTCTACAATGAGCAGTTCTTC. It is translated as CASSLEFRTVYNEQFF.

This chain links TRBV27 with TRBJ2-5; TRBD2 aligns across 7 bases. Germline CDR1 reads MNHEY; CDR2 reads SMNVEV (reference sequence). J was trimmed by 5 bases and V by 6 bases; bases with no gene match: 6. This CDR3 is built from 13 residues. CDR3: CASSHSGGETQYF. The CDR3 DNA follows: TGTGCCAGCAGCCACTCCGGGGGGGAGACCCAGTACTTC.

The table lists this clone with a count of one. The V gene is TRBV19, the J gene TRBJ1-5; D possibly corresponds to TRBD1 (6 bases). The V gene's germline CDR1 is LNHDA and CDR2 SQIVND (reference sequence). Between the trimmed V and J ends, which lost 8 bases and 6 bases, there was a span of 23 bases. The CDR3 is made up of 16 amino acids. CDR3 region: CASRANRVLWTQPQHF. The CDR3 nucleotides are TGTGCCAGTCGGGCGAACAGGGTCCTCTGGACTCAGCCCCAGCATTTT.

The genes are TRBV4-1 and TRBJ2-5; 12 bases map to TRBD2. The CDR3 spans 16 residues. Germline CDR1 is MGHRA and CDR2 is YSYEKL. The ends lost 0 bases at V and 2 bases at J; junction bases unmatched: 1. The chain's CDR3 is CASSQDGTSGQETQYF. The CDR3 DNA sequence: TGCGCCAGCAGCCAAGACGGGACTAGCGGGCAAGAGACCCAGTACTTC.

The chain is built from TRBV10-3 and TRBJ2-7; TRBD2 might be the D (5 bases). V gave up 8 bases and J gave up 3 bases, with 11 bases separating them. CDR1 is ENHRY and CDR2 is SYGVKD in the germline V gene. The CDR3 is made up of 12 amino acids. The CDR3 reads CAIGREYYEQYF. CDR3 sequence (DNA): TGTGCCATCGGGAGAGAATACTACGAGCAGTACTTC.

This clone appeared a single time. The chain carries TRBV10-3 and TRBJ2-4; maybe TRBD2 (5 bases). The CDR3 is made up of 15 amino acids. V lost 2 bases and J 2 bases, leaving 10 bases between the germline ends. CDR1 is ENHRY, CDR2 SYGVKD, per germline. The CDR3 nucleotides read TGTGCCATCAGTGAGAGTAGCGTTCCCAAAAACATTCAGTACTTC. Translating gives CAISESSVPKNIQYF.

The V call is TRBV9, the J call TRBJ1-1; a weak D match, TRBD1 (5 bases). Germline values: CDR1 SGDLS, CDR2 YYNGEE. The V and J ends lost 3 bases and 0 bases respectively, with 9 bases between them. The CDR3 has 14 amino acids. The CDR3 nucleotides are TGTGCCAGCAGCGAGGGGAGGGTGAACACTGAAGCTTTCTTT. This gives the protein CASSEGRVNTEAFF.

This chain connects TRBV5-1 to TRBJ1-6, with TRBD1 identical over 7 bases. In germline, CDR1 is SGHRS, CDR2 YFSETQ. The CDR3 is 18 amino acids. The junction had 13 bases not matched to a gene; V was cut back by 4 bases and J by 3 bases. In DNA, the CDR3 is TGCGCCAGCAGCCTGGTGGCCGGGACAGCAAGCTATAATTCACCCCTCCACTTT. It codes for CASSLVAGTASYNSPLHF.

The chain couples TRBV4-3 to TRBJ1-6; a weak D match, TRBD1 (6 bases). V was shortened by 1 base and J by 7 bases, with 14 bases between the two germline ends. Germline V gene data show CDR1 as LGHNA and CDR2 as YSLEER. This CDR3 spans 16 amino acids. The CDR3 is CASSQALTGSNSPLHF. The CDR3 DNA reads TGCGCCAGCAGCCAAGCACTGACAGGTTCCAATTCACCCCTCCACTTT.

V is TRBV7-2 and J is TRBJ2-7; D call uncertain. Germline-derived CDR1 and CDR2 are SGHTA and FQGNSA. This CDR3 is built from 15 residues. With 4 bases removed from V and 4 bases from J, the gap between germline ends came to 17 bases. The CDR3 loop reads CASSSIDNPPYEQYF. For the CDR3, the DNA is TGTGCCAGCAGCTCAATCGACAACCCACCATACGAGCAGTACTTC.

The J gene is TRBJ1-1, the V gene TRBV4-2; TRBD1 might be the D (5 bases). The V and J ends lost 2 bases and 4 bases respectively, with 14 bases between them. Germline V lookup: CDR1 LGHNA, CDR2 YNFKEQ. The length of the CDR3 is 15 residues. The CDR3 loop reads CASSQQGQGGTEAFF. CDR3 nucleotide sequence: TGTGCCAGCAGCCAACAGGGCCAGGGAGGCACTGAAGCTTTCTTT.

The rearrangement links TRBV2 to TRBJ1-1; 7 bases fit TRBD1. Germline V CDR1 and CDR2: SNHLY, FYNNEI. The CDR3 is 17 amino acids. Unmatched junction bases numbered 16, after V lost 1 base and J lost 8 bases. CDR3 nucleotides: TGTGCCAGCAGTGAAGTGCGTTCGGGTAGGGGGCTTATCGAAGCTTTCTTT. It is translated as CASSEVRSGRGLIEAFF.

The V call is TRBV20-1, the J call TRBJ1-1; TRBD1 matches at 7 bases. The CDR3 sequence is 12 residues long. V dropped 3 bases and J dropped 4; count of bases not matched to a gene: 2. CDR1 and CDR2 from the germline V gene are DFQATT and SNEGSKA (reference sequence). The chain's CDR3 is CSASNRGTEAFF. Here the CDR3 DNA reads TGCAGTGCTAGTAACAGGGGCACTGAAGCTTTCTTT.

V gene TRBV7-2 combines with J gene TRBJ1-5, with D unresolved. From germline, CDR1 is SGHTA and CDR2 FQGNSA. V lost 2 bases to trimming and J lost 0 bases, with 20 bases between them. This CDR3 has 19 residues. The CDR3 is CASSLLRRIWANSNQPQHF. The CDR3 DNA is TGTGCCAGCAGCTTACTTCGAAGAATTTGGGCAAATAGCAATCAGCCCCAGCATTTT.

This rearrangement joins TRBV5-5 to TRBJ2-7, with a possible D match to TRBD1 (6 bases). The germline V and J ends were trimmed by 4 bases and 0 bases, with 14 bases remaining between them. Germline-derived CDR1 and CDR2 are SGHKS and YYEKEE (reference sequence). The CDR3 loop spans 15 amino acids. The CDR3, as DNA: TGTGCCAGCAGCCTCCTGGGACACCGCTCCTACGAGCAGTACTTC. It translates to CASSLLGHRSYEQYF.

This rearrangement joins TRBV3-1 (or the pseudogene TRBV3-2) to TRBJ2-7, with 7 nucleotides matching TRBD1. Germline V gene sequence: CDR1 LGHDT, CDR2 YNNKEL (reference sequence). This CDR3 comprises 15 residues. V lost 3 bases, J lost 2 bases, and 7 bases stayed unmatched. CDR3 nucleotides: TGTGCCAGCAGCCAGGCCGGGACAGCAACCTACGAGCAGTACTTC. Protein sequence: CASSQAGTATYEQYF.

The chain uses TRBV9 and TRBJ2-5; 13 nucleotides match TRBD2. Germline values: CDR1 SGDLS, CDR2 YYNGEE. The CDR3 covers 17 residues. Losses at the gene ends were 0 bases for V and 5 bases for J; bases not matched to a gene: 7. CDR3 DNA sequence: TGTGCCAGCAGCGTAGGGACTAGCGGGGGCTGGGGGGAGACCCAGTACTTC. Residues: CASSVGTSGGWGETQYF.

V gene TRBV7-2 combines with J gene TRBJ1-1, with unresolved D. CDR3 size: 13 residues. The V gene lost 3 bases and the J gene lost 1 base, with 6 bases spanning the gap. CDR1 is SGHTA and CDR2 is FQGNSA in the germline V gene. The chain's CDR3 is CASSLKQNTEAFF. CDR3 bases: TGTGCCAGCAGCTTGAAACAGAACACTGAAGCTTTCTTT.

This chain joins TRBV18 and TRBJ2-7; D is possibly TRBD1 (5 bases). The CDR3 runs 13 residues. CDR1 KGHSH and CDR2 LQKENI come from the germline V gene. The ends were cut back, 3 bases at V and 4 bases at J, with 10 bases in the middle. The CDR3 is CASSPFQGYEQYF. For the CDR3, the DNA is TGTGCCAGCTCACCTTTTCAGGGTTACGAGCAGTACTTC.

In DNA, the CDR3 is TGTGCCAGACCTCCAGGGCCGTATGGCTACACCTTC. This gives the protein CARPPGPYGYTF. The genes are TRBV6-4 and TRBJ1-2; a possible D gene is TRBD1 (5 bases). Germline values: CDR1 MRHNA, CDR2 SNTAGT. The CDR3 totals 12 residues. V was pared by 9 bases and J by 5 bases, with 13 bases between.